This is a list of T cell receptor beta chains from one sample in a study of vaccination effects on CD4 cells after COVID-19. Repertoires were generated with immunoSEQ multiplex PCR, while TCRdb's copy carries only in-frame clones and drops some. In the table there are 35,000 to 45,000 clones, around 81% of which are singletons. These receptors have no identified antigens. Sequenced here: CD4+ T cells from PBMCs cultured with SARS-CoV-2 spike peptides, sampled before COVID-19 vaccination. The source of these receptors is a human donor who received a COVID-19 vaccine. Both conserved end residues are part of each CDR3. Fields, in order: V gene, J gene, D gene, clone size, CDR3 DNA, CDR3 protein. D genes are given only for firm matches. Size values are once, few and many counts, or a class for expanded clones, and some rows have none.

V: TRBV5-4
J: TRBJ1-1
D: -
size: -
DNA: TGTGCCAGCACCCACGTCGACAGGACTGAAGCTTTCTTT
CDR3: CASTHVDRTEAFF

V: TRBV5-1
J: TRBJ1-1
D: TRBD1
size: -
DNA: TGCGCCAGCAGCCTACAGGGGACTATGGGTACTGAAGCTTTCTTT
CDR3: CASSLQGTMGTEAFF

V: TRBV24-1
J: TRBJ2-5
D: TRBD2
size: -
DNA: TGTGCCACCGAAACTAGCGGGGGGTACCAAGAGACCCAGTACTTC
CDR3: CATETSGGYQETQYF

V: TRBV29-1
J: TRBJ2-2
D: TRBD1
size: once
DNA: TGCAGCGTGGGATCAGGGGGCTTCGGGGAGCTGTTTTTT
CDR3: CSVGSGGFGELFF

V: TRBV21-1
J: TRBJ2-3
D: -
size: -
DNA: TGTGCCAGCAGCAATCCTTCGGACAGGGGGCGCAGTCCAGATACGCAGTATTTT
CDR3: CASSNPSDRGRSPDTQYF

V: TRBV9
J: TRBJ2-3
D: -
size: -
DNA: TGTGCCAGCAGCGCCCGAGGGGGAGACACAGATACGCAGTATTTT
CDR3: CASSARGGDTDTQYF

V: TRBV4-3
J: TRBJ1-4
D: TRBD1
size: few
DNA: TGCGCCAGCAGCCAAGCCGAGACAGGGGGCAACGAAAAACTGTTTTTT
CDR3: CASSQAETGGNEKLFF

V: TRBV9
J: TRBJ2-3
D: TRBD1
size: once
DNA: TGTGCCAGCCCCGAACATCCTGAGGTGGACAGGGGGCGACTACCCACAGATACGCAGTATTTT
CDR3: CASPEHPEVDRGRLPTDTQYF

V: TRBV5-6
J: TRBJ1-2
D: -
size: -
DNA: TGTGCCAGCAGCTTGCCGGTCGGAAGCTATGGCTACACCTTC
CDR3: CASSLPVGSYGYTF

V: TRBV19
J: TRBJ1-2
D: TRBD1
size: -
DNA: TGTGCCAGTAGCGCATCCGGGACAGGGGGCTTAAGACGTGGCTACACCTTC
CDR3: CASSASGTGGLRRGYTF